The entry below gives a single T cell receptor (beta chain) sequence along with its context. This record belongs to a study of somatic mutations in cytotoxic T cells in rheumatoid arthritis. Original handling: Concordance between patient CD8+ clones exceeding 1% and published virus-specific TCRB sequences was infrequent. Sequenced by immunoSEQ multiplex PCR; TCRdb stores in-frame clones only, minus some. The V and J calls and the clone size are those of that table, but D and trimming were determined from the DNA. There are roughly 17,000 clones in the sample; about 85% occur only once, and 10% lies in the top ten. Specimen: CD8+ T cells sorted from blood. The sequence came from an adult with rheumatoid arthritis.

The CDR3 sequence: CASSFFSGARETQYF. The CDR3 region has the DNA TGTGCCAGCAGCTTCTTCTCAGGGGCAAGAGAGACCCAGTACTTC. V and J are TRBV5-5 and TRBJ2-5; maybe TRBD1 (6 bases). Trimming took off 2 bases at V and 4 bases at J, with 15 bases between the two ends. Germline lookup yields CDR1 SGHKS and CDR2 YYEKEE (reference sequence). The CDR3 is 15 amino acids.